The 5 T cell receptor beta chains below were found in one sample sequenced in a study of blood T cells in healthy people across ages. For the second PCR, which ran for about 7 to 11 cycles, a sample-barcoded 5' primer and a J-beta primer mix were used. One entry per CDR3 protein, called by TCRdb with MiXCR from the 5' RACE reads. Here the sample spans 1.5 million to 2 million distinct CDR3 sequences, around 48% being singletons. What was sequenced was blood. Receptors were obtained from a woman aged 40 to 50 in good health.

This clonotype has a handful of counts. The V call is TRBV24-1, the J call TRBJ2-7, with 8 nucleotides matching TRBD1. Germline V gene sequence: CDR1 KGHDR, CDR2 SFDVKD. V trimming: 4 bases; J trimming: 1 base; junction bases outside the gene matches: 5. The CDR3 spans 15 residues. The CDR3 sequence: CATSEGQAFSYEQYF. The CDR3, as DNA: TGTGCCACCAGTGAGGGACAGGCCTTTTCCTACGAGCAGTACTTC.

This clonotype was observed a few times. This rearrangement joins TRBV27 to TRBJ2-3, with a weak D call TRBD1 (6 bases). CDR1 and CDR2 (germline): MNHEY, SMNVEV (reference sequence). Trimming cost V 5 bases and J 0 bases, with 15 bases left between them. CDR3 length: 16 amino acids. This CDR3 reads CASSKGVGASTDTQYF. CDR3 nucleotide sequence: TGTGCCAGCAGTAAAGGGGTGGGGGCTAGCACAGATACGCAGTATTTT.

Only a few counts were recorded for this clonotype. J is TRBJ2-3 and V is TRBV29-1; D unresolved. Germline-derived CDR1 and CDR2 are SQVTM and ANQGSEA. The CDR3 spans 13 residues. V was shortened by 3 bases and J by 1 base, with 8 bases between the two germline ends. This CDR3 reads CSVDPDGTDTQYF. CDR3 nucleotide sequence: TGCAGCGTTGACCCAGACGGCACAGATACGCAGTATTTT.

This clonotype was detected a few times. The rearrangement links TRBV5-1 to TRBJ2-1, with D perhaps given as TRBD1 or TRBD2 (6 bases each). Trimming took off 5 bases at V and 0 bases at J, with 15 bases between the two ends. CDR3 length: 16 residues. CDR1 is SGHRS, CDR2 YFSETQ, per germline. CDR3 in amino acids: CASRRDTVSSYNEQFF. For the CDR3, the DNA is TGCGCCAGCAGGCGGGACACCGTGAGCTCCTACAATGAGCAGTTCTTC.

The CDR3 DNA is TGCGCCAGCAGCCAGGGGGGCGTCTTTGGCTACACCTTC. It codes for CASSQGGVFGYTF. This chain joins TRBV4-1 and TRBJ1-2, with D maybe TRBD1 (6 bases). This CDR3 has 13 amino acids. V was trimmed by 3 bases and J by 7 bases, leaving 12 bases between them. Germline V CDR1 and CDR2: MGHRA, YSYEKL.